These T cell receptor beta chains were read from a single sample in a study of blood T cell repertoires in COVID-19. Generated by immunoSEQ multiplex PCR, the TCRdb table keeps only in-frame clones and is missing some. The sample has 260,000 or so clones; roughly four fifths are singletons. The specimen was peripheral blood. These receptor sequences come from a woman between 65 and 79 years old with acute or convalescent COVID-19. Each CDR3 is given without its conserved first and last residue. Some rows have no size entry. The others give once, few or many, or a class for an expanded clone.

v_gene	j_gene	abundance	CDR3aa
TRBV6-2/TRBV6-3	TRBJ1-5	.	ASSHEQAGFEKFRPQH
TRBV27	TRBJ1-2	.	ASSSSGGNYGYT
TRBV5-1	TRBJ2-1	.	ASSPGDRVYNEQF
TRBV6-5	TRBJ1-2	.	ASQGPDRGNYGYT
TRBV7-8	TRBJ1-5	.	ASSPQTGGRFWGGLGEDGQPQH
TRBV3-1/TRBV3-2	TRBJ2-5	.	ASSHYSSTSGGQETQY
TRBV7-9	TRBJ1-1	.	ASSWDTQNTEAF
TRBV3-1/TRBV3-2	TRBJ2-5	.	ASSQAGGSETQY
TRBV4-1	TRBJ2-2	.	ASSRGANTGELF
TRBV28	TRBJ1-4	.	ASSSRRVGGEKLF
TRBV23-1	TRBJ2-2	.	ASSQSRLRGLAGGGTGELF
TRBV19	TRBJ1-2	few	ASSDRDRGPSNYGYT
TRBV5-4	TRBJ2-3	.	ASREELGTDTQY
TRBV27	TRBJ2-7	.	ASSRGTGAYEQY
TRBV5-8	TRBJ1-2	.	ASSFLTAANYGYT
TRBV4-1	TRBJ2-1	.	ASSQGAGGLYNEQF